This T cell receptor (beta chain) stems from a study of blood T cell repertoires in COVID-19. Study in general: Spain, Italy and the United States supplied samples that represented acute and convalescent COVID-19. From T cells, B-cell-depleted T cells, or PBMCs came the material, which was cDNA or gDNA.

While infection was still active, Seattle patients were enrolled and then followed longitudinally. This clone was seen just once. Only in-frame clones appear in the TCRdb table, and some are missing; sequencing was by immunoSEQ multiplex PCR. Here the sample spans roughly 380,000 clones, about 88% being singletons. The TCR originated in a woman aged 40 to 50 with COVID-19, enrolled during active disease. The sequenced sample was peripheral blood.

The CDR3 region is CASSLDRGPPEAFF. Here the CDR3 DNA reads TGTGCCAGCAGCCTGGACAGGGGGCCCCCGGAGGCTTTCTTT. The chain couples TRBV28 to TRBJ1-1; 11 bases line up with TRBD1. CDR1 is MDHEN, CDR2 SYDVKM, per germline. This CDR3 contains 14 residues. V lost 6 bases, J lost 11 bases, and 11 bases stayed unmatched.